This TCR beta chain comes out of a study of cytomegalovirus exposure and HLA in healthy donors. Whole-study results and caveats: Near-uniform donor sequencing depth was presumed by presence/absence analyses. What a later analysis reportedly showed was that an Asian-associated ancestry cluster had fewer N-insertions than the approximately 670-donor mean. In a later analysis, at a false discovery rate of 0.05, approximately 15,000 TCR beta sequences matched HLA alleles.

The CDR3 is 13 residues long. The V end lost 0 bases, the J end lost 7 bases, and 10 bases lay between the germline ends. Germline V gene lookup returns CDR1 SGHNT and CDR2 YYREEE (reference sequence). It was with 60 Vbeta and 13 Jbeta primers that the PCR ran. The method was immunoSEQ multiplex PCR; TCRdb's version includes in-frame clones alone and lacks a portion of them. The table records about 190,000 clones, about 82% of them present only once. This clone was detected once. Its antigen remains unidentified. The receptor comes from a male donor in good health and CMV-seronegative. V gene TRBV5-4 combines with J gene TRBJ1-1, with D possibly TRBD1 on 5 matching bases. The sequenced sample was PBMCs. CDR3 protein: CASSLGGRLEAFF. In DNA form, the CDR3 reads TGTGCCAGCAGCTTGGGGGGCAGGCTTGAAGCTTTCTTT.